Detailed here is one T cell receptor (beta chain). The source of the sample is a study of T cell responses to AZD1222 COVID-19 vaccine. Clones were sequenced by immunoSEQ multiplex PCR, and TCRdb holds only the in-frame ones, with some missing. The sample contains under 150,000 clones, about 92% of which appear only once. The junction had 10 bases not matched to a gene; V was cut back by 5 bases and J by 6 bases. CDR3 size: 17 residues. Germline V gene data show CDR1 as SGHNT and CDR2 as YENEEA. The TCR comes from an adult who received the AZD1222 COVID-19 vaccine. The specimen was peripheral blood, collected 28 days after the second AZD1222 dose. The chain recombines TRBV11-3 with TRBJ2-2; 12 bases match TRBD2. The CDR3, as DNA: TGTGCCAGCAGCCCGAGGACTAGCGGGAAAACTGCCGGGGAGCTGTTTTTT. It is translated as CASSPRTSGKTAGELFF.